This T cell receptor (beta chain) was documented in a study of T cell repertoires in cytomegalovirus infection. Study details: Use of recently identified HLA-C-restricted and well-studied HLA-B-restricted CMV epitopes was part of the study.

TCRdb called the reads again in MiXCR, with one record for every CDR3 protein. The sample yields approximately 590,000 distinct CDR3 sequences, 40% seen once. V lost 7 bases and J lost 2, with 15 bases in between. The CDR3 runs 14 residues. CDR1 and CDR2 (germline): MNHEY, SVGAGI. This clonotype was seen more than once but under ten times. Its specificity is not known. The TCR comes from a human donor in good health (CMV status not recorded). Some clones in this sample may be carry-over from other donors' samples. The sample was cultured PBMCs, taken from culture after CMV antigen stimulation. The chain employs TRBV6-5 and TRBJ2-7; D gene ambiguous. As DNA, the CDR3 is TGTGCCAGCACCTCCCTCGACTTACCCTACGAGCAGTACTTC. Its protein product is CASTSLDLPYEQYF.